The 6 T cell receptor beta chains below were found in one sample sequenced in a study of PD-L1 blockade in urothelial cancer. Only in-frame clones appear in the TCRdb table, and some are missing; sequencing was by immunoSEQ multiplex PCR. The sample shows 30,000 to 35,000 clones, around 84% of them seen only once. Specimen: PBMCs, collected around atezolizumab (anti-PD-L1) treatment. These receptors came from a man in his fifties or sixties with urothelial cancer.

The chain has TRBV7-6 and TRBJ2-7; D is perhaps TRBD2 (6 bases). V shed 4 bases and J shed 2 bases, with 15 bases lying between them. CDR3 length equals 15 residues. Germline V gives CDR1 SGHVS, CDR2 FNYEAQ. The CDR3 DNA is TGTGCCAGCAGCTCCATCCGGGACTCTGCCTACGAGCAGTACTTC. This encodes CASSSIRDSAYEQYF.

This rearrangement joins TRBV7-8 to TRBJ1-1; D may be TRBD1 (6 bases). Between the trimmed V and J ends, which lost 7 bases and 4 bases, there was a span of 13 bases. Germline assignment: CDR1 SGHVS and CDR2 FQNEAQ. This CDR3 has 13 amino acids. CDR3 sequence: CASIWGGPTEAFF. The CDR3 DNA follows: TGTGCCAGCATCTGGGGGGGGCCCACTGAAGCTTTCTTT.

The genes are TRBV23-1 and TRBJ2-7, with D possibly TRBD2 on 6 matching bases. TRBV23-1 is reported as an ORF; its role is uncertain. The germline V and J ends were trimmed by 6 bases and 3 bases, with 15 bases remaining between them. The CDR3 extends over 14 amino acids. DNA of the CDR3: TGCGCCAGCAGCTTGGCGGGGCTGATCTACGAGCAGTACTTC. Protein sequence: CASSLAGLIYEQYF.

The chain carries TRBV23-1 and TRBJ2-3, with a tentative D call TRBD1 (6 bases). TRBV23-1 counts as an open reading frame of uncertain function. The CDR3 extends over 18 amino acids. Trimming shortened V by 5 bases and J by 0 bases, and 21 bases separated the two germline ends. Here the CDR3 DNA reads TGCGCCAGCAGTGCCAGGGGAAGAATTCGGGCTAGCACAGATACGCAGTATTTT. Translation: CASSARGRIRASTDTQYF.

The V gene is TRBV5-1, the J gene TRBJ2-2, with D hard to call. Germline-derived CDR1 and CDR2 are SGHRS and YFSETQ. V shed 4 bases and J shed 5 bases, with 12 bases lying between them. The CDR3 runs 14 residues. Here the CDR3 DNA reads TGCGCCAGCAGCGGGTTCGCGGCGACCGGGGAGCTGTTTTTT. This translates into CASSGFAATGELFF.

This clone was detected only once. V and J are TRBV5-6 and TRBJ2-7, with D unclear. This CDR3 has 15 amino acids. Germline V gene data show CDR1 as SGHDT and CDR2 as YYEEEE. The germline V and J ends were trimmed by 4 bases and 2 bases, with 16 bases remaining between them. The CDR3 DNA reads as TGTGCCAGCAGCGCTCCGGGTGGCTTGCCCTACGAGCAGTACTTC. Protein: CASSAPGGLPYEQYF.